The 3 T cell receptor beta chains given below trace back to one sample, sequenced in a study of human T cells and chemical hapten exposure. TCRdb used MiXCR to reprocess the RACE reads, holding one entry per CDR3 protein. The sample comprises roughly 110,000 distinct CDR3 sequences, 9.5% to 15% of which are singletons, and 1.6% rests with the top ten. Time point specified: pre-sensitization, week 0. Treatment here: therapeutic diphenylcyclopropenone sensitization with weekly scalp DPC. The source was whole blood, collected in connection with sensitization to the hapten diphenylcyclopropenone (DPC). The source is a woman in her 50s with alopecia areata. Some clones in this sample may be carry-over from other donors' samples.

This chain links TRBV7-2 with TRBJ1-5, with D tentatively TRBD1 (6 bases). Deletions cut 6 bases from V and 5 bases from J, with 17 bases between. This CDR3 is built from 15 residues. The germline CDR1 and CDR2 sequences are SGHTA and FQGNSA. CDR3 loop: CASRSTPGVDQPQHF. CDR3 nucleotides: TGTGCCAGCAGGTCAACCCCAGGGGTCGATCAGCCCCAGCATTTT.

This chain links TRBV29-1 with TRBJ1-1; 9 bases match TRBD1. The V gene's germline CDR1 is SQVTM and CDR2 ANQGSEA. The CDR3 length is 15 residues. Trimming at V came to 4 bases and at J to 1 base, leaving 7 bases not matched to a gene. The CDR3 bases are TGCAGCGTTGGGACGCCGGGACAGGGGAACACTGAAGCTTTCTTT. This codes for CSVGTPGQGNTEAFF. The full variable domain, its missing parts supplied by reference TRBV29-1 and TRBJ1-1, is SAVISQKPSRDICQRGTSLTIQCQVDSQVTMMFWYRQQPGQSLTLIATANQGSEATYESGFVIDKFPISRPNLTFSTLTVSNMSPEDSSIYLCSVGTPGQGNTEAFFGQGTRLTVV.

The table lists this clonotype with many counts. V usage is TRBV6-2 or TRBV6-3 and J usage is TRBJ1-1; D is unclear. CDR3 length: 13 amino acids. V shed 7 bases and J shed 4 bases, with 13 bases lying between them. CDR1 is MNHEY, CDR2 SVGEGT, per germline. CDR3 residues: CASTPTLATEAFF. The CDR3 DNA sequence: TGTGCCAGCACCCCAACTCTGGCCACTGAAGCTTTCTTT.